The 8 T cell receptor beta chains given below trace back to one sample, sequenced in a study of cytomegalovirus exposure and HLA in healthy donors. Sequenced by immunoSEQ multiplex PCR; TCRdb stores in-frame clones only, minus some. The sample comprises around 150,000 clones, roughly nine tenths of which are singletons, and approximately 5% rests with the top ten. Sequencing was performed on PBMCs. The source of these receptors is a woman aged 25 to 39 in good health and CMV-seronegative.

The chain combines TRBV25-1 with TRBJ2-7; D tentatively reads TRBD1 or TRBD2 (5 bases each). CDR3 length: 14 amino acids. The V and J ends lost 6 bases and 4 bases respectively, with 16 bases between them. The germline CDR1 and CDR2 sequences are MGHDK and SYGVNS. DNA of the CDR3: TGTGCCAGCAGCGGGACCACCGGTTCTTACGAGCAGTACTTC. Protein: CASSGTTGSYEQYF.

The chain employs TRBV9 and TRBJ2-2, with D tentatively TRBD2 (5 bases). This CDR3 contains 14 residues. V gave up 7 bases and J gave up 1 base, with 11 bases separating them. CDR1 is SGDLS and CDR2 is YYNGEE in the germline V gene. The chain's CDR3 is CASATSGNTGELFF. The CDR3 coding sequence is TGTGCCAGCGCCACGAGCGGGAACACCGGGGAGCTGTTTTTT.

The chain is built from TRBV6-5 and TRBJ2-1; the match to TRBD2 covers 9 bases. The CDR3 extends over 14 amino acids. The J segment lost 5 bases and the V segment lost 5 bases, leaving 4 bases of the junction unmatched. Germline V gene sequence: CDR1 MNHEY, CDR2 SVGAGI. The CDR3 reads CASSEREANNEQFF. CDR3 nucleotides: TGTGCCAGCAGTGAGCGGGAGGCCAACAATGAGCAGTTCTTC.

As DNA, the CDR3 is TGCGCCAGCACTGGACTAGTCCGTTCCGGGGAGCTGTTTTTT. Translating it yields CASTGLVRSGELFF. V usage is TRBV5-1 and J usage is TRBJ2-2, with TRBD2 matching 7 bases. The V gene end was trimmed by 6 bases and the J gene end by 6 bases; junction bases not matched to a gene: 8. Germline CDR1 SGHRS, CDR2 YFSETQ. The CDR3 is 14 amino acids.

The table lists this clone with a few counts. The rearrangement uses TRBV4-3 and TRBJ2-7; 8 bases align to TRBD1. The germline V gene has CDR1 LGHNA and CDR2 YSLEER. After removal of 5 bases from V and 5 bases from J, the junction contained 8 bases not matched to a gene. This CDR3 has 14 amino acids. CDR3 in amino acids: CASSWRDRSNEQYF. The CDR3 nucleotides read TGCGCCAGCAGCTGGCGGGACAGGTCCAACGAGCAGTACTTC.

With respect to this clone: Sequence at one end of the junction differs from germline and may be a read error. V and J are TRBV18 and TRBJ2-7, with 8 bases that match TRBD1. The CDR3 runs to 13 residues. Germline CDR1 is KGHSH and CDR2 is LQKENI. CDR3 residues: CASSPPEQGVFAF. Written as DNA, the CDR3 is TGTGCCAGCTCACCACCGGAACAGGGGGTCTTTGCCTTC.

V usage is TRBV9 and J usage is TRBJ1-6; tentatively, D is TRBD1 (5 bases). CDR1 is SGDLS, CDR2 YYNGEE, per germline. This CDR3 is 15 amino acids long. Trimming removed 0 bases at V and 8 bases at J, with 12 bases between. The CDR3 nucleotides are TGTGCCAGCAGCGTAGGTTCGGGGGGGGATTCACCCCTCCACTTT. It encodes CASSVGSGGDSPLHF.

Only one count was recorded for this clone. CDR3 nucleotides: TGTGCCAGCAGCTTCTGGGAACAGATCTCCTACGAGCAGTACTTC. It specifies CASSFWEQISYEQYF. J is TRBJ2-7 and V is TRBV5-6, with D unresolved. Trimming took off 2 bases at V and 0 bases at J, with 12 bases between the two ends. The CDR3 totals 15 residues. Germline-derived CDR1 and CDR2 are SGHDT and YYEEEE.